This T cell receptor beta chain was profiled in a study of T cells after yellow fever vaccination. TCRdb fed the 5' RACE reads into MiXCR, producing one record per CDR3 protein. The sample includes around 350,000 distinct CDR3 sequences, 6.2% seen only once; the top ten take about 15%. Trimming at V came to 3 bases and at J to 5 bases, leaving 10 bases not matched to a gene. Germline V gene data show CDR1 as MGHDK and CDR2 as SYGVNS. This CDR3 is 16 amino acids long. There are many counts of this clonotype. This chain joins TRBV25-1 and TRBJ1-2; 9 bases align to TRBD1. The sample was PBMCs, taken 5 days after the yellow fever booster vaccination. The sequence came from a man between 25 and 39 years old who received the YFV17D yellow fever vaccine. CDR3 protein: CASSDVRTGTGYGYTF. Written as DNA, the CDR3 is TGTGCCAGCAGTGATGTCCGGACAGGGACAGGGTATGGCTACACCTTC.